This T cell receptor beta chain was found in a study of identical twins. The study, taken as a whole, reports: Low generation probability was overrepresented in out-of-frame alpha sequences shared by twins. Invariant cells of the MAIT and iNKT types might have partly distorted the zero-insertion analyses.

CDR1 is SGHAT, CDR2 FQNNGV, per germline. The V and J ends lost 3 bases and 4 bases, in that order; junction bases with no gene match: 7. The CDR3 runs 16 residues. TCRdb analysed the 5' RACE reads with MiXCR anew, one entry per CDR3 protein. This table has roughly 1.6 million distinct CDR3 sequences, around 29% appearing once. A few counts support this clonotype. Its antigen is not known. Sequenced input: cord blood. The chain has TRBV11-2 and TRBJ2-3; TRBD2 agrees at 10 bases. The source of this sequence is a newborn girl in good health. The CDR3 reads CASSFPSGRAPDTQYF. The CDR3 nucleotides are TGTGCCAGCAGCTTCCCTAGCGGGAGAGCCCCAGATACGCAGTATTTT.